This is a list of T cell receptor beta chains from one sample in a study of T cell repertoires in cytomegalovirus infection. From the reads, TCRdb called clonotypes with MiXCR, one entry per CDR3 protein. The repertoire holds fewer than 400,000 distinct CDR3 sequences, with roughly 20% as singletons. The sample taken for sequencing was PBMCs. Receptor source: a human donor in good health (CMV status not recorded). Some clones in this sample may be carry-over from other donors' samples. CDR3s include the opening cysteine and the closing phenylalanine or tryptophan. A D gene is named only where the DNA matches it firmly. Not every row has a clone size; where given, it reads once, few, many or a size class.

j_call | clone_size | d_call | v_call | cdr3_nt | cdr3_aa
TRBJ2-7 | once | TRBD2 | TRBV20-1 | TGCAGTGCTAGTTTACTAGCGGACGTCTACGAGCTGTACTTC | CSASLLADVYELYF
TRBJ2-3 | many | TRBD2 | TRBV5-4 | TGTGCCAGCAGTACAGGACTGGCGGGAGCAGATACGCAGTATTTT | CASSTGLAGADTQYF
TRBJ2-2 | NA | NA | TRBV7-2 | TGTGCCAGCAGCGTCTCGGGGGGCTGGGTGACCGGGGAGCTGTTTTTT | CASSVSGGWVTGELFF
TRBJ1-1 | many | TRBD1 | TRBV18 | TGTGCCAGCTCCCCGGGACAGGGAAACACTGAAGCTTTCTTT | CASSPGQGNTEAFF
TRBJ1-5 | NA | NA | TRBV19 | TGTGCCAGTACCCCCCGGGCTAAGGGTTTTCAGCCCCAGCATTTT | CASTPRAKGFQPQHF
TRBJ1-1 | NA | NA | TRBV2 | TGTGCCAGCAGTGAAGCGCGGGACACCCTGAACACTGAAGCTTTCTTT | CASSEARDTLNTEAFF
TRBJ2-3 | NA | NA | TRBV20-1 | TGCAGTGCTAGTCCTAGCCGCCAGGGCACAGATACGCAGTATTTT | CSASPSRQGTDTQYF
TRBJ2-3 | many | TRBD2 | TRBV7-8 | TGTGCCAGCAGCATCCGGACTAGCGGGGGGGCTCGGGCAGATACGCAGTATTTT | CASSIRTSGGARADTQYF
TRBJ2-5 | NA | TRBD2 | TRBV5-1 | TGCGCCAGCAGCTTGGGCCGGGGGGGGGGCCAAGAGACCCAGTACTTC | CASSLGRGGGQETQYF
TRBJ2-3 | NA | NA | TRBV9 | TGTGCCAGCAGCGTAGTAGGTGGGCATGAAGATACGCAGTATTTT | CASSVVGGHEDTQYF
TRBJ2-3 | NA | NA | TRBV9 | TGTGCCAGCAGCCCGGTGGGGGATACGCAGTATTTT | CASSPVGDTQYF
TRBJ2-5 | NA | TRBD2 | TRBV7-2 | TGTGCCAGCAGGGGCGGGGGGGTCCTCAGGACCCAGTACTTC | CASRGGGVLRTQYF
TRBJ2-3 | NA | TRBD2 | TRBV11-2 | TGTGCCAGCAGCTTTCGAGCGGGGGGGGTCACAGATACGCAGTATTTT | CASSFRAGGVTDTQYF
TRBJ2-3 | NA | NA | TRBV7-6 | TGTGCCAGCAGCCCCTGGGCCCATACAGATACGCAGTATTTT | CASSPWAHTDTQYF
TRBJ2-3 | many | TRBD1 | TRBV28 | TGTGCCAGCAGTTTAAAGATCGGGACAGGCCGGGCGCAGTATTTT | CASSLKIGTGRAQYF
TRBJ2-5 | NA | TRBD1 | TRBV7-8 | TGTGCCAGCAGCGCAACAGGGGCGGAGACCCAGTACTTC | CASSATGAETQYF
TRBJ2-7 | NA | NA | TRBV6-2/TRBV6-3 | TGTGCCAGCTCGTGGGACTACGAGCAGTACTTC | CASSWDYEQYF
TRBJ2-5 | few | NA | TRBV28 | TGTGCCAGCAGTTCGCTAGACAGTCACACCCAAGAGACCCAGTACTTC | CASSSLDSHTQETQYF
TRBJ1-5 | NA | NA | TRBV11-2 | TGTGCCAGCAGCTTAGATTCCGGGGGAGGGAAACAGCCCCAGCATTTT | CASSLDSGGGKQPQHF
TRBJ2-5 | many | TRBD2 | TRBV25-1 | TGTGCCAGCAGTGCATCTACTTGGACTAGCGGGAGATCGGAGACCCAGTACTTC | CASSASTWTSGRSETQYF